This TCR beta chain was found in a study of T-cell memory formation after mild COVID-19. Trimming removed 5 bases from V and 2 bases from J, with 21 bases in between. Germline V gives CDR1 SGHTA, CDR2 FQGNSA. This CDR3 is built from 17 residues. TCRdb called the 5' RACE reads again in MiXCR, with one record for every CDR3 protein. The sample yields hundreds of thousands of distinct CDR3 sequences, roughly 17% seen once. In this sample, this clonotype turned up a few times. The rearrangement joins TRBV7-2 to TRBJ1-2; D remains ambiguous. The receptor's source is an adult woman who had mild COVID-19 (a few samples of this study predate the infection). Cell type and time point are not known. The sample consisted of PBMCs or a T cell subset sorted from them (not recorded which). In nucleotides, the CDR3 is TGTGCCAGCAGCCCGAATCGTTGGCAGGCTGGGAACTATGGCTACACCTTC. Residues: CASSPNRWQAGNYGYTF.